This TCR beta chain was sequenced for a study of chemoradiotherapy in HPV16-positive cancers. Assay used: immunoSEQ multiplex PCR; TCRdb lists only in-frame clones, some missing. The sample yields about 7,600 clones, just under 85% seen once. Remarks on this clone: Its antigen is undetermined.

Study findings and constraints: In HPV16-positive patients, HPV-responsive T-cell expansion tracked better recurrence-free survival.

The V and J ends lost 7 bases and 6 bases respectively, with 16 bases between them. Germline V lookup: CDR1 MNHNS, CDR2 SASEGT. The CDR3 is 13 amino acids. This receptor was identified in a human donor with HPV-associated anogenital cancer. This sequence joins TRBV6-1 and TRBJ2-7; no clear D gene. The sequencing here drew on blood, taken from a patient who underwent chemoradiotherapy. CDR3 nucleotide sequence: TGTGCCAGCATCTTATTGGATTCGGGCGAGCAGTACTTC. Its protein product is CASILLDSGEQYF.